Shown below are 14 T cell receptor beta chains from a single sample sequenced in a study of shared clonotypes between healthy human individuals. Repertoires were generated with immunoSEQ multiplex PCR, while TCRdb's copy carries only in-frame clones and drops some. This sample has about a million clones, with 70% to 85% found just once. The specimen sequenced was memory CD4+ T cells from PBMCs. The sample's subset: CD45RA-negative fraction. These receptors were collected from a man between 18 and 35 years old in good health. Some clones in this sample may be carry-over from other donors' samples.

A remark on this clone: A read error may explain this, as a much larger clone is one base away. This chain joins TRBV2 and TRBJ1-1, with a tentative D call TRBD1 (5 bases). Germline V gene data show CDR1 as SNHLY and CDR2 as FYNNEI. Trimming took 6 bases from V and 3 from J, leaving 5 bases between them. CDR3 length equals 11 residues. CDR3 nucleotides: TGTGCCAGCAGGGGACACACTGAAGCTTTCTTT. This sequence encodes CASRGHTEAFF.

The chain carries TRBV5-1 and TRBJ1-3; D is unclear. CDR3 length equals 17 residues. The germline CDR1 and CDR2 sequences are SGHRS and YFSETQ. The V end lost 7 bases, the J end lost 0 bases, and 20 bases lay between the germline ends. The CDR3 DNA sequence: TGCGCCAGCGGATACGTGCTGGCAGACATCTCTGGAAACACCATATATTTT. Its translation: CASGYVLADISGNTIYF. The complete variable domain, with remaining parts taken from reference TRBV5-1 and TRBJ1-3, reads KAGVTQTPRYLIKTRGQQVTLSCSPISGHRSVSWYQQTPGQGLQFLFEYFSETQRNKGNFPGRFSGRQFSNSRSEMNVSTLELGDSALYLCASGYVLADISGNTIYFGEGSWLTVV.

For the CDR3, the DNA is TGTGCCAGCAGCGAAACAGGAGGGCAGGCTGGAAACACCATATATTTT. Translation: CASSETGGQAGNTIYF. The chain has TRBV4-2 and TRBJ1-3; D perhaps matches TRBD1 (5 bases). CDR3 length: 16 amino acids. CDR1 and CDR2 (germline): LGHNA, YNFKEQ. Trimming took off 5 bases at V and 2 bases at J, with 16 bases between the two ends.

This chain links TRBV6-6 with TRBJ2-1; 8 nucleotides align to TRBD2. The length of the CDR3 is 16 residues. With 5 bases clipped from V and 5 bases from J, the junction kept 11 bases outside the gene matches. Germline CDR1 is MNHNY and CDR2 is SVGAGI (reference sequence). The chain's CDR3 is CASSRRGLGEDNEQFF. The CDR3 DNA reads as TGTGCCAGCAGTAGGCGGGGACTAGGGGAAGACAATGAGCAGTTCTTC.

This clone was seen only a few times. This chain connects TRBV5-4 to TRBJ1-1, with D possibly being TRBD1 (5 bases). Germline values: CDR1 SGHNT, CDR2 YYREEE (reference sequence). CDR3 size: 15 residues. V was trimmed by 0 bases and J by 3 bases, leaving 12 bases between them. The CDR3 loop reads CASSLVARVDTEAFF. The CDR3 nucleotides read TGTGCCAGCAGCTTGGTTGCCAGGGTAGACACTGAAGCTTTCTTT. The full variable domain, rest sourced from reference TRBV5-4 and TRBJ1-1, is ETGVTQSPTHLIKTRGQQVTLRCSSQSGHNTVSWYQQALGQGPQFIFQYYREEENGRGNFPPRFSGLQFPNYSSELNVNALELDDSALYLCASSLVARVDTEAFFGQGTRLTVV.

The V and J genes are TRBV6-6 and TRBJ1-1, with a weak D call TRBD1 (5 bases). This CDR3 is 14 amino acids long. Germline V gene data show CDR1 as MNHNY and CDR2 as SVGAGI (reference sequence). V was shortened by 4 bases and J by 5 bases, with 14 bases between the two germline ends. CDR3 in amino acids: CASSSQSGKTEAFF. The CDR3 DNA sequence: TGTGCCAGCAGTTCCCAGTCAGGGAAAACTGAAGCTTTCTTT.

The rearrangement uses TRBV10-3 and TRBJ2-1, with a tentative D call TRBD2 (6 bases). CDR3 length: 15 amino acids. Between the trimmed V and J ends, which lost 3 bases and 1 base, there was a span of 10 bases. Per germline, CDR1 ENHRY and CDR2 SYGVKD. CDR3 residues: CAISEREVSYNEQFF. In DNA, the CDR3 is TGTGCCATCAGTGAAAGGGAGGTTTCCTACAATGAGCAGTTCTTC.

This clone showed up just a few times. The V and J genes are TRBV6-1 and TRBJ2-5, with TRBD1 identical over 8 bases. V shed 6 bases and J 7 bases; nucleotides not matched to a gene: 13. The CDR3 sequence is 15 residues long. The germline V gene has CDR1 MNHNS and CDR2 SASEGT. The CDR3 DNA reads TGTGCCAGCAGATTAAGGGGACAGGCTTCGGGGACCCAGTACTTC. Its protein is CASRLRGQASGTQYF.

V and J are TRBV7-2 and TRBJ2-3, with 9 bases matching TRBD2. After removal of 2 bases from V and 6 bases from J, the junction contained 6 bases not matched to a gene. This CDR3 comprises 15 residues. Germline V gene data show CDR1 as SGHTA and CDR2 as FQGNSA. The CDR3 sequence: CASSLMAGGVDTQYF. The CDR3 coding sequence is TGTGCCAGCAGCTTAATGGCGGGAGGGGTGGATACGCAGTATTTT.

The chain employs TRBV28 and TRBJ1-5; 8 nucleotides match TRBD1. V lost 6 bases and J lost 0; bases outside the gene matches: 4. Germline CDR1 and CDR2: MDHEN and SYDVKM. CDR3 length: 15 amino acids. CDR3 sequence (DNA): TGTGCCAGCAGGCAGGGGGCGCATAGCAATCAGCCCCAGCATTTT. It specifies CASRQGAHSNQPQHF.

This sequence joins TRBV5-1 and TRBJ2-3; the D gene is possibly TRBD1 (6 bases). Germline V lookup: CDR1 SGHRS, CDR2 YFSETQ. This CDR3 contains 15 residues. Trimming removed 0 bases from V and 6 bases from J, with 14 bases in between. CDR3 amino acids: CASSLAGTGSDTQYF. The CDR3 nucleotides are TGCGCCAGCAGCTTGGCCGGTACAGGGTCGGATACGCAGTATTTT.

The gene calls are TRBV12-5 and TRBJ2-7; weak D call: TRBD1 (5 bases). Germline V CDR1 and CDR2: LGHNT, FRNRAP. Trimming took off 4 bases at V and 3 bases at J, with 22 bases between the two ends. The CDR3 is 17 amino acids. CDR3 DNA: TGTGCTAGTGGTTCCCCAAAACCAGGGTTCCAAAACTACGAGCAGTACTTC. Amino acid sequence: CASGSPKPGFQNYEQYF.

The chain has TRBV28 and TRBJ2-7; no clear D gene. This CDR3 region has 13 residues. Trimming left V 7 bases short and J 7 bases short, with 17 bases between. Germline CDR1 reads MDHEN; CDR2 reads SYDVKM. CDR3 protein: CASKTALRREQYF. In DNA form, the CDR3 reads TGTGCCAGCAAGACGGCACTACGAAGGGAGCAGTACTTC.

Concerning this clone itself: The sample has other DNA sequences that encode this CDR3 too. V gene TRBV28 combines with J gene TRBJ1-2; TRBD1 is a possible D gene (6 bases). The V end was cut by 6 bases, the J end by 5 bases, with 13 bases between. CDR1 is MDHEN and CDR2 is SYDVKM in the germline V gene. This CDR3 contains 13 residues. The CDR3 here is CASSRTGNYGYTF. The CDR3 DNA follows: TGTGCCAGCAGCCGTACAGGGAATTATGGCTACACCTTC.